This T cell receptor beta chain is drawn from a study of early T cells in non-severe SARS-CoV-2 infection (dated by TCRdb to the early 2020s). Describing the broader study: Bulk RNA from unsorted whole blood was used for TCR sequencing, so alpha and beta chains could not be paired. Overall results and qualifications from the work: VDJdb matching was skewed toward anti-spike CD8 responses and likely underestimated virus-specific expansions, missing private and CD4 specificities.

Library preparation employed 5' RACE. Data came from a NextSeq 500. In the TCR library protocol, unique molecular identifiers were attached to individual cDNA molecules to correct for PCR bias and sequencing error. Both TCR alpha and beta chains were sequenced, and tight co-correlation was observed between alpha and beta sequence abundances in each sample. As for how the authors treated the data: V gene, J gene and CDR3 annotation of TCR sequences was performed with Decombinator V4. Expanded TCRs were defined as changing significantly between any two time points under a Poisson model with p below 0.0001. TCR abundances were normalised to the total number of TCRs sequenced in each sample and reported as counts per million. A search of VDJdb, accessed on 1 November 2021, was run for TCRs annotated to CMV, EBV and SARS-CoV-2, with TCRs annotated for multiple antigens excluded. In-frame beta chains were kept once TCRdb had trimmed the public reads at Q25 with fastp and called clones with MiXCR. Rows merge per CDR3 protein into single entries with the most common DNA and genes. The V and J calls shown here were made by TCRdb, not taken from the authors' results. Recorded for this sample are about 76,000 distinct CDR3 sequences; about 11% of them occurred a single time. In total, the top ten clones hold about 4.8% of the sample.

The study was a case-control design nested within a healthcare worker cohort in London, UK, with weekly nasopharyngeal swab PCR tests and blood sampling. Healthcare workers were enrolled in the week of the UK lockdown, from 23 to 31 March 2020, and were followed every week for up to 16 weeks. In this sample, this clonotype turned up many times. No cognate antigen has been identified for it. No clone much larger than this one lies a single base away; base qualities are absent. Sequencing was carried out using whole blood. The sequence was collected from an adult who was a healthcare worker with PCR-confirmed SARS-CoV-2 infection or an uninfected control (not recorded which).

In nucleotides, the sequence is TGTGCCAGCAGCCCCCGGGCTTACACCGGGGAGCTGTTTTTT. This is translated as CASSPRAYTGELFF. The sequence links TRBV7-9 to TRBJ2-2; there is no confident call for the D gene. The V and J ends are trimmed by 5 bases and 3 bases, leaving 10 bases between them. Reading the germline V gene (reference sequence) gives CDR1 SEHNR and CDR2 FQNEAQ. The CDR3 contains 14 residues, cysteine and phenylalanine counted. Just CDR3 DNA is preserved here, 42 bases in frame from base 1.